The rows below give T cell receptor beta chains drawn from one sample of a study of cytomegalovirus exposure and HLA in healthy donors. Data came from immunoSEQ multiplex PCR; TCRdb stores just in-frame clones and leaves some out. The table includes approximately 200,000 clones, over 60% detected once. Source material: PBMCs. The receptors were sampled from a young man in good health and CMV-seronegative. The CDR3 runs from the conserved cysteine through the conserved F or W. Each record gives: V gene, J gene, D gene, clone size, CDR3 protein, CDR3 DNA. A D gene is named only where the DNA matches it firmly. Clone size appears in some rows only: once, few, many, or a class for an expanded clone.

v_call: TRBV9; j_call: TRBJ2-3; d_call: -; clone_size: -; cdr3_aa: CASSVDGERTDTQYF; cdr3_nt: TGTGCCAGCAGCGTAGATGGGGAGAGGACAGATACGCAGTATTTT
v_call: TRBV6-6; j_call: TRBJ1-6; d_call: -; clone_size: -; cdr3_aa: CASSLPSTGSPLHF; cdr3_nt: TGTGCCAGCAGTCTCCCTTCGACAGGCTCTCCCCTCCACTTT
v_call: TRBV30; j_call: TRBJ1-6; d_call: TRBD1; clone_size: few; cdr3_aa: CAWSHPGQDNSPLHF; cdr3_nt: TGTGCCTGGAGTCACCCGGGACAGGATAATTCACCCCTCCACTTT
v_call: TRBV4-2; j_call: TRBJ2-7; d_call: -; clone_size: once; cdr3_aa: CASSQAQNYEQYF; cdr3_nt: TGTGCCAGCAGCCAAGCCCAAAACTACGAGCAGTACTTC
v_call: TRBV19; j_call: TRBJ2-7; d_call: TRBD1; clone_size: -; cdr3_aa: CASSIAGGEDEQYF; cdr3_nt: TGTGCCAGTAGTATAGCAGGGGGAGAAGACGAGCAGTACTTC
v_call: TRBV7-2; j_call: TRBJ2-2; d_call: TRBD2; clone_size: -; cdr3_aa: CASSRTSGNTGELFF; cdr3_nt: TGTGCCAGCAGCAGGACTAGCGGAAACACCGGGGAGCTGTTTTTT
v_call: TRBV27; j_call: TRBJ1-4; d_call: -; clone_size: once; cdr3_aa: CASSPLATNEKLFF; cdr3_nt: TGTGCCAGCAGTCCGTTAGCAACTAATGAAAAACTGTTTTTT
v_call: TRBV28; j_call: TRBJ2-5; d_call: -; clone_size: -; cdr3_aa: CASSPVAGQETQYF; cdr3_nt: TGTGCCAGCAGCCCAGTGGCAGGGCAAGAGACCCAGTACTTC
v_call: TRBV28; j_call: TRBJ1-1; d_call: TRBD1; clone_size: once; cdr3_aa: CASSPGMGQPEAFF; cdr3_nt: TGTGCCAGCAGTCCGGGCATGGGACAGCCTGAAGCTTTCTTT
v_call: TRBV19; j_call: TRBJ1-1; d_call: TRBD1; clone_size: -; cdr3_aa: CASSLGQDTEAFF; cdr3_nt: TGTGCCAGTAGTCTGGGACAGGACACTGAAGCTTTCTTT
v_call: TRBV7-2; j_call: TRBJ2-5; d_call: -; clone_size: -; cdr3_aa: CASSLARQATPEQYF; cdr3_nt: TGTGCCAGCAGCTTAGCGAGACAGGCAACACCAGAGCAGTACTTC
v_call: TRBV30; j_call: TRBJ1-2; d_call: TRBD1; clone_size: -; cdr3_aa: CACLQGALFGYTF; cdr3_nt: TGTGCCTGCCTACAGGGGGCGCTTTTCGGCTACACCTTC
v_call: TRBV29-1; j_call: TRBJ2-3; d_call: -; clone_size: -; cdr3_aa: CSVDPGGGSTDTQYF; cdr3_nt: TGCAGCGTTGACCCAGGTGGAGGAAGCACAGATACGCAGTATTTT
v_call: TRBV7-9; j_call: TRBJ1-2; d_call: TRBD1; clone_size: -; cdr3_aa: CASSSPRDRGFNGYTF; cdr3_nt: TGTGCCAGCAGCTCCCCGAGGGACAGGGGATTTAATGGCTACACCTTC
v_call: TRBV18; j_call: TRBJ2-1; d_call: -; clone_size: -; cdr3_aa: CASSPPSRYNEQFF; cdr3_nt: TGTGCCAGCTCACCACCGTCCCGCTACAATGAGCAGTTCTTC
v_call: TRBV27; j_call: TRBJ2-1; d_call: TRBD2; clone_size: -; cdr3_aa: CASSIPGGQDEQFF; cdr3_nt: TGTGCCAGCAGTATACCGGGAGGTCAGGATGAGCAGTTCTTC
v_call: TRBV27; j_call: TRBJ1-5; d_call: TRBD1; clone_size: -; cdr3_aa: CASGPGQGINQPQHF; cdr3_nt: TGTGCCAGCGGCCCGGGACAGGGGATTAATCAGCCCCAGCATTTT
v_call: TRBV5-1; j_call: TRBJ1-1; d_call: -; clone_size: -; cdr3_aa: CASSLGRGSEAFF; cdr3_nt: TGCGCCAGCAGCTTGGGGAGGGGCTCTGAAGCTTTCTTT
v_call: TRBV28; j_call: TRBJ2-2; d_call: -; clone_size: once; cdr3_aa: CASRRTGQRELFF; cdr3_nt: TGTGCCAGCAGACGTACAGGGCAGCGGGAGCTGTTTTTT
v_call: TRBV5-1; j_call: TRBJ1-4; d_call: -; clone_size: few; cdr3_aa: CASSFQGKGEKLFF; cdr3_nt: TGCGCCAGCAGCTTTCAGGGGAAGGGGGAAAAACTGTTTTTT
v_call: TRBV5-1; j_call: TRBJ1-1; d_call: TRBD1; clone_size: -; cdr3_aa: CASSGQGNTEAFF; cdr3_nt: TGCGCCAGCAGCGGACAGGGGAACACTGAAGCTTTCTTT
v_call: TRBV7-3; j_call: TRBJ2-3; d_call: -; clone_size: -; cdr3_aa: CASSLSADTQYF; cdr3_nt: TGTGCCAGCAGCTTATCCGCAGATACGCAGTATTTT
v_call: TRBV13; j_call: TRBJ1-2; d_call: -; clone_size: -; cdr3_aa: CASRKRSDIHYGYTF; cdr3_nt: TGTGCCAGCAGAAAACGGTCGGACATACACTATGGCTACACCTTC
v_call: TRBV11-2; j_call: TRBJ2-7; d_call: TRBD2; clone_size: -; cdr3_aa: CASSASPTGGYEQYF; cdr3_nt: TGTGCCAGCAGCGCAAGTCCCACGGGGGGTTACGAGCAGTACTTC
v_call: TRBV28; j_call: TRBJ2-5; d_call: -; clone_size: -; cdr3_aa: CASSLQAQETQYF; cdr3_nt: TGTGCCAGCAGTTTACAGGCCCAAGAGACCCAGTACTTC
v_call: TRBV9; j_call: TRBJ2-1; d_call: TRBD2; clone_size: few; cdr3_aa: CASSVGTSGNNEQFF; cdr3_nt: TGTGCCAGCAGCGTCGGGACTAGCGGTAACAATGAGCAGTTCTTC
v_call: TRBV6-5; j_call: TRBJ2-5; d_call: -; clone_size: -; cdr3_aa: CASSPKKPHKETQYF; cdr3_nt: TGTGCCAGCAGCCCGAAGAAACCCCACAAAGAGACCCAGTACTTC
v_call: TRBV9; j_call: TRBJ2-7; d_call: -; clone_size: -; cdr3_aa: CASSVGPAELSYEQYF; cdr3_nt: TGTGCCAGCAGCGTAGGGCCAGCGGAACTATCCTACGAGCAGTACTTC
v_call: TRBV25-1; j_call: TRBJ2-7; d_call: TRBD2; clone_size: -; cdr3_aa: CASSEYRGGIYYEQYF; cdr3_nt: TGTGCCAGCAGTGAATATCGGGGGGGAATTTACTACGAGCAGTACTTC
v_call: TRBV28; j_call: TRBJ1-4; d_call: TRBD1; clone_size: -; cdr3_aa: CASSLFDRGVTNEKLFF; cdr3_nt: TGTGCCAGCAGTTTATTTGACAGGGGCGTCACTAATGAAAAACTGTTTTTT
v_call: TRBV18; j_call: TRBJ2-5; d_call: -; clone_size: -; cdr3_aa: CASSPTGQETQYF; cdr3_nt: TGTGCCAGCTCACCAACGGGGCAAGAGACCCAGTACTTC
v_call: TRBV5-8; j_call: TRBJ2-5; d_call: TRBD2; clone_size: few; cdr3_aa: CASSPGGGDQETQYF; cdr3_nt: TGTGCCAGCAGCCCCGGGGGGGGCGACCAAGAGACCCAGTACTTC
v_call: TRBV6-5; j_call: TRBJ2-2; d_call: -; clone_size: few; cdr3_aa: CASSYPHTGELFF; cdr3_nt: TGTGCCAGCAGTTATCCTCACACCGGGGAGCTGTTTTTT
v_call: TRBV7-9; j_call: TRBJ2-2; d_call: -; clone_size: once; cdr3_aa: CATQTTGTGAPGELFF; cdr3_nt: TGTGCCACCCAAACCACCGGGACGGGAGCCCCCGGGGAGCTGTTTTTT
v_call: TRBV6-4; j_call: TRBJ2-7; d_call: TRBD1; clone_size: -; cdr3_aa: CASSVTGDSGPQYF; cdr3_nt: TGTGCCAGCAGTGTCACCGGGGACAGTGGTCCTCAGTACTTC
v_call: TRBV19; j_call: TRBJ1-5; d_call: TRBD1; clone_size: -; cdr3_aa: CASSFYRGRNQPQHF; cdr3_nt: TGTGCCAGTAGTTTCTACAGGGGGCGGAATCAGCCCCAGCATTTT
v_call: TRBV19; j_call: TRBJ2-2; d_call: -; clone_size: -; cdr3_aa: CASSPVQGHTGELFF; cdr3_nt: TGTGCCAGTAGTCCAGTACAGGGTCACACCGGGGAGCTGTTTTTT
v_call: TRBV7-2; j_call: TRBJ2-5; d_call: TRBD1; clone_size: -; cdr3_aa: CASSPHRGEETQYF; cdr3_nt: TGTGCCAGCAGCCCCCACAGGGGTGAAGAGACCCAGTACTTC
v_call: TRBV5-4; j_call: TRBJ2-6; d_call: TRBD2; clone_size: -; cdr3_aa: CAGGGRASGANVLTF; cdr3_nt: TGTGCCGGAGGCGGGAGAGCCTCTGGGGCCAACGTCCTGACTTTC
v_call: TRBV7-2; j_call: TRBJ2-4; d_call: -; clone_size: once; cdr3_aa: CASSSQGGTKNIQYF; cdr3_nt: TGTGCCAGCAGCAGTCAGGGAGGTACCAAAAACATTCAGTACTTC
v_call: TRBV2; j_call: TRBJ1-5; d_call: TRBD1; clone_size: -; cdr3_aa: CASRDFRDSNNQPQHF; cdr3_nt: TGTGCCAGCAGGGATTTCCGGGACAGCAACAATCAGCCCCAGCATTTT
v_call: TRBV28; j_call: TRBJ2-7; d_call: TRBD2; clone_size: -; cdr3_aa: CASSDQLAGSYEQYF; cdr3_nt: TGTGCCAGCAGTGACCAACTAGCGGGCTCCTACGAGCAGTACTTC
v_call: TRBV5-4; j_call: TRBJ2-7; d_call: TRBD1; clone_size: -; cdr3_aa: CASSLGVVMTGPPYEQYF; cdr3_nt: TGTGCCAGCAGCTTGGGGGTGGTGATGACAGGGCCCCCCTACGAGCAGTACTTC
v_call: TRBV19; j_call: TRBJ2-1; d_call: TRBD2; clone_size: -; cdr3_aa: CASSIGLAVEQFF; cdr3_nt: TGTGCCAGTAGTATAGGACTAGCGGTCGAGCAGTTCTTC
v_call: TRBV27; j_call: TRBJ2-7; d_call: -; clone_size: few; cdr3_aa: CASRPYSGEQYF; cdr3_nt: TGTGCCAGCAGACCCTATAGCGGCGAGCAGTACTTC
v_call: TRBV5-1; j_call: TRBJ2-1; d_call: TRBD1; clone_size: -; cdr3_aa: CASSFQGENNEQFF; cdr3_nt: TGCGCCAGCAGCTTTCAGGGGGAGAACAATGAGCAGTTCTTC
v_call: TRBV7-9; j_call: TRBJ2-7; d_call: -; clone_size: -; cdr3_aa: CASSAEYEQYF; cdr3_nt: TGTGCCAGCAGCGCGGAATACGAGCAGTACTTC
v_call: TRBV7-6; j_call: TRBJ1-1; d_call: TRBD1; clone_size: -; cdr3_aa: CASSLAVWTGRNTEAFF; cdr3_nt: TGTGCCAGCAGCTTAGCGGTCTGGACAGGGCGGAACACTGAAGCTTTCTTT
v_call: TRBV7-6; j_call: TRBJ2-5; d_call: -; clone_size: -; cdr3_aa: CASSVEVGQETQYF; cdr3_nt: TGTGCCAGCAGCGTCGAGGTCGGGCAAGAGACCCAGTACTTC
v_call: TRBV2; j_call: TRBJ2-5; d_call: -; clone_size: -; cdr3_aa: CASSEGQKETQYF; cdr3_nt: TGTGCCAGCAGTGAAGGACAGAAAGAGACCCAGTACTTC
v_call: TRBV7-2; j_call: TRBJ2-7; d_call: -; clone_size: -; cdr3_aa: CASSFGGQGVYEQYF; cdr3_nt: TGTGCCAGCAGCTTCGGAGGGCAGGGGGTCTACGAGCAGTACTTC
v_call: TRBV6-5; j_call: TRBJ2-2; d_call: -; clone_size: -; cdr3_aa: CASSRSRTGELFF; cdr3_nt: TGTGCCAGCAGCCGCTCGAGGACCGGGGAGCTGTTTTTT
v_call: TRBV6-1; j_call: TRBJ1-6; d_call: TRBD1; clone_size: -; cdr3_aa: CASRLQGTPLHF; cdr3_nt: TGTGCCAGCAGATTACAGGGGACACCCCTCCACTTT
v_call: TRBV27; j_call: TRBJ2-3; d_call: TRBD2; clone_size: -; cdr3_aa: CASSPTSGRTDTQYF; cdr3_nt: TGTGCCAGCAGTCCCACTAGCGGACGCACAGATACGCAGTATTTT
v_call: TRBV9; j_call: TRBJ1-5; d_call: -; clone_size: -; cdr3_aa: CASSVGGKGQPQHF; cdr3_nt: TGTGCCAGCAGCGTAGGAGGGAAGGGTCAGCCCCAGCATTTT
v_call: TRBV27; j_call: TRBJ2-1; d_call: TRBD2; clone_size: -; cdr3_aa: CASSFLSGSAYNEQFF; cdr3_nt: TGTGCCAGCAGTTTCCTAAGCGGGAGTGCCTACAATGAGCAGTTCTTC
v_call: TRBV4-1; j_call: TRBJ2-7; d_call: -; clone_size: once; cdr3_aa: CASSPQGYEQYF; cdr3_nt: TGCGCCAGCAGCCCCCAGGGGTACGAGCAGTACTTC
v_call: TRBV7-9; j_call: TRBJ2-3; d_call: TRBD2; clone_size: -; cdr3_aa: CASSLGLAGTDTQYF; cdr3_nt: TGTGCCAGCAGCTTGGGACTAGCGGGAACAGATACGCAGTATTTT